The 23 T cell receptor beta chains below come from one sample, sequenced in a study of beta chain features in type 1 diabetes. The investigators reverse transcribed all of the isolated RNA, so they sequenced expressed TCRB transcripts. Libraries were prepared by immunoSEQ multiplex PCR; TCRdb keeps only in-frame clonotypes and omits some of them. Counted here are hundreds of thousands of clones, more than 65% occurring once; the ten biggest clones make up about 0.051%. Sample: naive CD4+ T cells from blood. The receptor source for this set is a man aged 25 to 40 in good health.

J is TRBJ2-1 and V is TRBV18, with D possibly TRBD1 on 6 matching bases. The germline CDR1 and CDR2 sequences are KGHSH and LQKENI. The length of the CDR3 is 16 residues. V lost 1 base and J 9 bases, leaving 19 bases between the germline ends. CDR3 region: CASSPLTLTGMGEQFF. The CDR3 bases are TGTGCCAGCTCACCACTTACCCTAACAGGGATGGGTGAGCAGTTCTTC.

The V call is TRBV27, the J call TRBJ2-7; the D gene is possibly TRBD1 (6 bases). Germline CDR1 MNHEY, CDR2 SMNVEV (reference sequence). This CDR3 is 14 amino acids long. The V and J ends lost 3 bases and 3 bases respectively, with 12 bases between them. This chain's CDR3 is CASSFQGPSYEQYF. The DNA of the CDR3 is TGTGCCAGCAGTTTTCAGGGGCCGAGCTACGAGCAGTACTTC.

The chain links TRBV29-1 to TRBJ2-7; D possibly corresponds to TRBD1 (5 bases). Germline V gene data show CDR1 as SQVTM and CDR2 as ANQGSEA. The CDR3 totals 12 residues. Trimming shortened V by 5 bases and J by 2 bases, and 10 bases separated the two germline ends. CDR3 sequence: CSVSRVPYEQYF. CDR3 DNA: TGCAGCGTTAGCAGGGTCCCCTACGAGCAGTACTTC.

The gene calls are TRBV5-4 and TRBJ2-3, with D possibly being TRBD1 or TRBD2 (5 bases each). This CDR3 comprises 14 residues. Germline CDR1 SGHNT, CDR2 YYREEE (reference sequence). V was trimmed by 0 bases and J by 2 bases, leaving 7 bases between them. The CDR3 loop reads CASSLEGPTDTQYF. Written as DNA, the CDR3 is TGTGCCAGCAGCTTGGAGGGACCCACAGATACGCAGTATTTT.

The chain carries TRBV7-2 and TRBJ2-7, with TRBD2 matching over 13 bases. The length of the CDR3 is 15 residues. CDR1 and CDR2 from the germline V gene are SGHTA and FQGNSA. V lost 3 bases and J lost 2; bases outside the gene matches: 1. This CDR3 reads CASSFGLAGAYEQYF. The CDR3 nucleotides read TGTGCCAGCAGCTTCGGACTAGCGGGGGCCTACGAGCAGTACTTC.

The gene calls are TRBV30 and TRBJ1-2; D unresolved. The ends were cut back, 2 bases at V and 0 bases at J, with 10 bases in the middle. The CDR3 length is 14 residues. Germline CDR1 and CDR2: GTSNPN and SVGIG (reference sequence). CDR3 region: CAWSKELANYGYTF. As DNA, the CDR3 is TGTGCCTGGAGTAAGGAATTGGCTAACTATGGCTACACCTTC.

The chain couples TRBV19 to TRBJ2-7; tentative D call: TRBD2 (6 bases). The CDR3 is made up of 13 amino acids. Germline V gives CDR1 LNHDA, CDR2 SQIVND (reference sequence). The V gene lost 4 bases and the J gene lost 4 bases, with 11 bases spanning the gap. The CDR3 coding sequence is TGTGCCAGTAGTAGGGCGGGGACGTACGAGCAGTACTTC. Protein: CASSRAGTYEQYF.

This clone showed up just a few times. V gene TRBV30 combines with J gene TRBJ1-5; 7 bases fit TRBD1. The length of the CDR3 is 14 residues. V shed 4 bases, J shed 2 bases, and the junction held 5 bases outside the gene matches. The germline V gene encodes CDR1 GTSNPN and CDR2 SVGIG (reference sequence). The CDR3 reads CAWNARGGNQPQHF. The CDR3 DNA sequence: TGTGCCTGGAATGCCAGGGGGGGCAATCAGCCCCAGCATTTT.

With respect to this clone: Germline and junction disagree at one end, which may indicate a read error. The rearrangement uses TRBV7-9 and TRBJ2-7, with D tentatively TRBD2 (6 bases). The CDR3 runs to 12 residues. Germline V gene data show CDR1 as SEHNR and CDR2 as FQNEAQ (reference sequence). The CDR3 coding sequence is TGTGCCAGCACCTTAGGGACTGTTGAGCAGTACTTC. Translation: CASTLGTVEQYF.

Only one count was recorded for this clone. The rearrangement joins TRBV30 to TRBJ2-1; TRBD2 matches at 13 bases. The CDR3 loop spans 16 amino acids. Trimming at V came to 1 base and at J to 7 bases, leaving 7 bases not matched to a gene. Germline values: CDR1 GTSNPN, CDR2 SVGIG (reference sequence). CDR3 sequence (DNA): TGTGCCTGGAGTGCAACTAGCGGGGGGGCCAGGAATGAGCAGTTCTTC. This sequence encodes CAWSATSGGARNEQFF.

This clone was seen more than once but under ten times. V usage is TRBV30 and J usage is TRBJ2-1; no clear D. Germline assignment: CDR1 GTSNPN and CDR2 SVGIG (reference sequence). The CDR3 covers 11 residues. The V end was cut by 1 base, the J end by 5 bases, with 3 bases between. CDR3 sequence: CAWSGHNEQFF. The CDR3 region has the DNA TGTGCCTGGAGTGGACACAATGAGCAGTTCTTC.

The chain employs TRBV2 and TRBJ1-6; D may be TRBD1 (6 bases). The germline gives CDR1 SNHLY, CDR2 FYNNEI. Trimming took off 5 bases at V and 13 bases at J, with 15 bases between the two ends. The CDR3 is made up of 13 amino acids. In nucleotides, the CDR3 is TGTGCCAGCAGTAGGGACACGGAGTATCCCCTCCACTTT. It is translated as CASSRDTEYPLHF.

The rearrangement links TRBV7-2 to TRBJ2-5; 7 bases are shared with TRBD2. Losses at the gene ends were 6 bases for V and 1 base for J; bases not matched to a gene: 5. This CDR3 is 14 amino acids long. Germline V lookup: CDR1 SGHTA, CDR2 FQGNSA. CDR3 sequence (DNA): TGTGCCAGCAGTACGGGACTATTCCAAGAGACCCAGTACTTC. It yields the protein CASSTGLFQETQYF. Together with reference TRBV7-2 and TRBJ2-5, the CDR3 gives the full variable domain: GAGVSQSPSNKVTEKGKDVELRCDPISGHTALYWYRQSLGQGLEFLIYFQGNSAPDKSGLPSDRFSAERTGGSVSTLTIQRTQQEDSAVYLCASSTGLFQETQYFGPGTRLLVL.

This chain connects TRBV11-2 to TRBJ2-1, with TRBD2 matching 9 bases. Germline CDR1 SGHAT, CDR2 FQNNGV. The CDR3 is 16 residues long. V dropped 8 bases and J dropped 0; count of bases not matched to a gene: 8. The CDR3 bases are TGTGCCAGCGGGCGTAGCGGGAGAAGCTCCTACAATGAGCAGTTCTTC. Translating gives CASGRSGRSSYNEQFF.

The chain links TRBV7-2 to TRBJ2-3, with 12 positions matching TRBD2. Germline-derived CDR1 and CDR2 are SGHTA and FQGNSA. The CDR3 is made up of 15 amino acids. J gave up 6 bases and V 4 bases, and 5 bases lay outside the gene matches. The CDR3 loop reads CASSSGLAGVDTQYF. The CDR3 DNA sequence: TGTGCCAGCAGCTCGGGACTAGCGGGTGTCGATACGCAGTATTTT.

This clone was seen once. This chain links TRBV7-2 with TRBJ2-5; 12 bases map to TRBD1. Germline CDR1 and CDR2: SGHTA and FQGNSA. After removal of 5 bases from V and 5 bases from J, the junction contained 9 bases not matched to a gene. The CDR3 sequence is 16 residues long. The CDR3, as DNA: TGTGCCAGCAGCCGACCCGGGACAGGGGGCCGGGAGACCCAGTACTTC. Residues: CASSRPGTGGRETQYF. Complete variable domain (other parts from reference TRBV7-2 and TRBJ2-5): GAGVSQSPSNKVTEKGKDVELRCDPISGHTALYWYRQSLGQGLEFLIYFQGNSAPDKSGLPSDRFSAERTGGSVSTLTIQRTQQEDSAVYLCASSRPGTGGRETQYFGPGTRLLVL.

This chain links TRBV5-4 with TRBJ2-3, with unresolved D. CDR3 size: 16 residues. The germline V gene has CDR1 SGHNT and CDR2 YYREEE (reference sequence). V lost 0 bases, J lost 0 bases, and 11 bases lay in between. Here the CDR3 DNA reads TGTGCCAGCAGCTTGGATGGCGTTACTAGCACAGATACGCAGTATTTT. This encodes CASSLDGVTSTDTQYF.

V usage is TRBV2 and J usage is TRBJ1-2, with TRBD1 as a possible D gene (6 bases). V lost 5 bases and J 14 bases, leaving 15 bases between the germline ends. Germline values: CDR1 SNHLY, CDR2 FYNNEI. The CDR3 has 11 amino acids. CDR3 in amino acids: CASSRGQSVTF. DNA of the CDR3: TGTGCCAGCAGTCGAGGACAGTCAGTGACCTTC.

The V gene is TRBV27, the J gene TRBJ2-5, with a weak D call TRBD2 (5 bases). Per germline, CDR1 MNHEY and CDR2 SMNVEV (reference sequence). The CDR3 runs to 13 residues. V was pared by 0 bases and J by 9 bases, with 11 bases between. The CDR3 spells CASSLSRPEAQYF. The CDR3 DNA follows: TGTGCCAGCAGTTTATCGCGGCCGGAGGCCCAGTACTTC.

This clone was seen more than once but under ten times. V and J are TRBV4-3 and TRBJ2-6, with D perhaps matching TRBD1 (6 bases). Per the germline V gene, CDR1 is LGHNA and CDR2 is YSLEER. Deletions cut 2 bases from V and 0 bases from J, with 11 bases between. The CDR3 totals 17 residues. The CDR3 here is CASSQTGLLSGANVLTF. In DNA, the CDR3 is TGCGCCAGCAGCCAAACAGGGCTCCTCTCTGGGGCCAACGTCCTGACTTTC.

The chain combines TRBV4-3 with TRBJ2-1, with a tentative D call TRBD1 (5 bases). V lost 4 bases to trimming and J lost 8 bases, with 12 bases between them. The germline V gene has CDR1 LGHNA and CDR2 YSLEER. CDR3 size: 13 residues. The chain's CDR3 is CASSPRPRDEQFF. DNA of the CDR3: TGCGCCAGCAGCCCCAGGCCCAGGGATGAGCAGTTCTTC.

This clone was picked up a small number of times. The chain links TRBV30 to TRBJ2-3; D unclear. V gave up 0 bases and J gave up 2 bases, with 12 bases separating them. Per germline, CDR1 GTSNPN and CDR2 SVGIG (reference sequence). This CDR3 contains 15 residues. The CDR3 protein is CAWSVVGFDTDTQYF. CDR3 nucleotides: TGTGCCTGGAGTGTAGTAGGCTTTGACACAGATACGCAGTATTTT.

This chain connects TRBV30 to TRBJ1-1; no clear D. Trimming removed 3 bases from V and 5 bases from J, with 13 bases in between. Germline V CDR1 and CDR2: GTSNPN, SVGIG (reference sequence). This CDR3 has 13 residues. The CDR3 loop reads CAWSPEFGTEAFF. Here the CDR3 DNA reads TGTGCCTGGAGCCCAGAATTTGGGACTGAAGCTTTCTTT.